This T cell receptor (beta chain) was recorded in a study of regulatory T cells in long-lasting Graves disease. Specified time point: newly diagnosed GD, antithyroid drugs for less than 3 months. From PBMCs, RNA was extracted and then used to make the TCR library. Assembly of TCR beta libraries relied on iRepertoire HTBI primers together with Arm-PCR of CDR3 regions. TCRdb re-analysed the multiplex PCR reads in MiXCR, keeping a single row per CDR3 protein. The sample contains over 500,000 distinct CDR3 sequences, 15% to 20% of which appear only once. The same data also contributed to another study, on T cells in Graves' hyperthyroidism and ophthalmopathy. As that study records: Most clonotypes that expanded in the thyroid above 0.001 also showed up in blood.

This specimen consisted of peripheral blood mononuclear cells (PBMCs), obtained at new diagnosis, from a patient treated with antithyroid drugs. The sequence was obtained from a man younger than 35 with Graves disease.

The CDR3 DNA sequence: TGTGCCAGCAGCCAGGCTGGGGGCGATGAAAAACTGTTTTTT. Its translation: CASSQAGGDEKLFF. The V and J genes are TRBV14 and TRBJ1-4; TRBD1 might be the D (6 bases). V was clipped by 3 bases and J by 6 bases, with 11 bases between them. The CDR3 totals 14 residues. The germline V gene encodes CDR1 SGHDN and CDR2 FVKESK.